A selection of T cell receptor beta chains follows, all from one sample in a study of shared clonotypes between healthy human individuals. Only in-frame clones appear in the TCRdb table, and some are missing; sequencing was by immunoSEQ multiplex PCR. This sample has about 680,000 clones, with around 90% found just once. Sample: naive CD8+ T cells sorted from blood. These TCRs come from a man aged 25 to 40 in good health. The conserved cysteine and the conserved F or W are not part of the CDR3 here. A D gene is named only where the DNA matches it firmly.

TRBV10-3	TRBJ2-5	NA	AISESRGNMNSETQY
TRBV15	TRBJ2-7	NA	ATSRISGLPGYEQY
TRBV10-2	TRBJ1-4	NA	ASSDGSNEKLF
TRBV28	TRBJ2-7	NA	ASSLGAYEQY
TRBV28	TRBJ2-3	NA	ASSRGGGNTDTQY
TRBV28	TRBJ2-1	NA	ASSLQGRGDEQF
TRBV7-6	TRBJ2-1	TRBD1	ASSLRTGQNEQF
TRBV6-5	TRBJ2-7	NA	ASSYPGGGTYEQY
TRBV28	TRBJ2-3	TRBD1	ASKPTVGIDRVRTDTQY
TRBV27	TRBJ1-5	NA	ASSSAGGNQPQH
TRBV4-1	TRBJ2-3	NA	ASSQETSGVSTDTQY
TRBV5-1	TRBJ2-7	TRBD1	ASSLAHRSTGGDEQY
TRBV30	TRBJ2-7	NA	AWSWGSSYEQY
TRBV6-5	TRBJ2-2	TRBD2	ASSYGPAGAGELF
TRBV11-2	TRBJ2-7	NA	ASSLGRDYEQY
TRBV19	TRBJ2-7	NA	ASSMYRAVEFSYEQY
TRBV30	TRBJ2-1	TRBD1	AWSGGQQSQF
TRBV27	TRBJ2-1	NA	ASRLGDEQF